The rows below give T cell receptor beta chains drawn from one sample of a study of blood T cell repertoires in COVID-19. Clones were read by immunoSEQ multiplex PCR, and TCRdb kept only the in-frame ones, dropping some. Of a few hundred thousand clones listed, 80% to 90% were seen once; the top ten hold over 2%. The material sequenced was PBMCs or T cells enriched from blood (not recorded which). The source of these receptors is a man younger than 40 who had recovered from COVID-19. Both conserved end residues are part of each CDR3. D genes are given only for firm matches. Size tells how often a clone was seen (once, few, many) or the class of an expanded clone, and some rows leave it out.

D gene	J gene	clone size	V gene	CDR3 protein	CDR3 DNA
TRBD1	TRBJ1-1	NA	TRBV6-2/TRBV6-3	CASSPTGVRTEAFF	TGTGCCAGCAGCCCGACAGGGGTGAGAACTGAAGCTTTCTTT
TRBD1	TRBJ1-4	NA	TRBV7-2	CASSPQTGANEKLFF	TGTGCCAGCAGCCCCCAGACAGGGGCGAATGAAAAACTGTTTTTT
TRBD1	TRBJ2-5	NA	TRBV28	CASSLGQGGQETQYF	TGTGCCAGCAGCCTCGGACAGGGTGGGCAAGAGACCCAGTACTTC
TRBD2	TRBJ2-2	few	TRBV7-9	CASSRSASGGWTGELFF	TGTGCCAGCAGCCGGTCGGCGAGCGGGGGGTGGACCGGGGAGCTGTTTTTT
TRBD1	TRBJ1-2	NA	TRBV10-3	CAISELQGARGYTF	TGTGCCATCAGTGAGCTACAGGGGGCTCGAGGCTACACCTTC
TRBD1	TRBJ1-2	NA	TRBV3-1/TRBV3-2	CASSQDWQGAHGYTF	TGTGCCAGCAGCCAAGATTGGCAGGGGGCTCACGGCTACACCTTC
TRBD2	TRBJ2-7	NA	TRBV5-1	CASSPRTSGGSYEQYF	TGCGCCAGCAGCCCCAGGACTAGCGGGGGGTCCTACGAGCAGTACTTC
NA	TRBJ1-3	NA	TRBV6-5	CASRPPRQASNTIYF	TGTGCCAGCAGGCCGCCCAGACAGGCTTCAAACACCATATATTTT
NA	TRBJ2-2	NA	TRBV5-1	CASSLGQNTGELFF	TGCGCCAGCAGCTTGGGGCAGAACACCGGGGAGCTGTTTTTT
TRBD2	TRBJ2-4	few	TRBV6-1	CASSALAGGLDKNIQYF	TGTGCCAGCAGTGCCCTAGCGGGGGGGCTTGACAAAAACATTCAGTACTTC
NA	TRBJ1-2	NA	TRBV24-1	CATSGPGVSYGYTF	TGTGCCACCAGTGGCCCCGGGGTCAGCTATGGCTACACCTTC
NA	TRBJ2-3	once	TRBV15	CATRYTITDTQYF	TGTGCCACCAGATACACTATCACAGATACGCAGTATTTT
NA	TRBJ2-2	NA	TRBV3-1/TRBV3-2	CASSQAGGFTGELFF	TGTGCCAGCAGCCAAGCTGGGGGGTTCACCGGGGAGCTGTTTTTT
TRBD1	TRBJ2-3	NA	TRBV29-1	CSVGDRSSTDTQYF	TGCAGCGTTGGGGACAGGTCTAGCACAGATACGCAGTATTTT
NA	TRBJ2-7	once	TRBV6-2/TRBV6-3	CASSYSRGSAYEQYF	TGTGCCAGCAGTTACTCGCGGGGTAGCGCCTACGAGCAGTACTTC
NA	TRBJ2-1	NA	TRBV6-5	CASSYSRRVSYNEQFF	TGTGCCAGCAGTTACTCTCGCAGGGTCTCCTACAATGAGCAGTTCTTC
NA	TRBJ1-6	few	TRBV27	CASSSKPNDRSYNSPLHF	TGTGCCAGCAGTTCCAAACCAAACGACAGGTCCTATAATTCACCCCTCCACTTT
TRBD1	TRBJ1-5	NA	TRBV5-1	CASSLGTGSYQPQHF	TGCGCCAGCAGCCTTGGGACAGGGAGTTATCAGCCCCAGCATTTT
TRBD1	TRBJ2-3	NA	TRBV5-1	CASREPQGASDTQYF	TGCGCCAGCAGGGAACCCCAGGGGGCTTCAGATACGCAGTATTTT
TRBD2	TRBJ2-1	once	TRBV6-5	CASSPLAGHNNEQFF	TGTGCCAGCAGCCCGCTAGCGGGGCACAACAATGAGCAGTTCTTC
TRBD2	TRBJ2-5	NA	TRBV5-1	CASSLVTSGKETQYF	TGCGCCAGCAGCTTGGTTACTAGCGGAAAAGAGACCCAGTACTTC
NA	TRBJ2-2	NA	TRBV5-1	CASSHIVGELFF	TGCGCCAGCAGCCACATCGTCGGGGAGCTGTTTTTT
TRBD1	TRBJ1-6	NA	TRBV18	CASSPLEGTGASPLHF	TGTGCCAGCTCACCTCTTGAGGGTACAGGGGCTTCACCCCTCCACTTT
NA	TRBJ1-4	NA	TRBV3-1/TRBV3-2	CASSQGGLGEKLFF	TGTGCCAGCAGCCAAGGGGGGCTCGGCGAAAAACTGTTTTTT
NA	TRBJ2-3	NA	TRBV2	CASSVVSSYF	TGTGCCAGCAGTGTCGTCTCTTCGTATTTT
TRBD1	TRBJ1-1	NA	TRBV28	CASSSRGAGGRFEAFF	TGTGCCAGCAGTTCTAGGGGGGCAGGGGGGAGGTTTGAAGCTTTCTTT
NA	TRBJ1-4	NA	TRBV7-8	CASSPRPRDEKLFF	TGTGCCAGCAGCCCCAGGCCCAGGGATGAAAAACTGTTTTTT
NA	TRBJ1-6	once	TRBV10-3	CAIASRDSSPLHF	TGTGCCATCGCAAGCAGGGACTCTTCACCCCTCCACTTT
NA	TRBJ2-3	NA	TRBV6-5	CASSYTGDTQYF	TGTGCCAGCAGTTATACGGGGGATACGCAGTATTTT
NA	TRBJ1-1	NA	TRBV2	CASSGRDLGGVF	TGTGCCAGCAGTGGCCGGGACTTAGGAGGGGTCTTT
TRBD2	TRBJ2-3	few	TRBV15	CATSRDAGGTDTQYF	TGTGCCACCAGCAGAGATGCGGGGGGGACAGATACGCAGTATTTT
NA	TRBJ2-1	once	TRBV5-1	CASSLDQYSYNEQFF	TGCGCCAGCAGCTTGGATCAGTATTCCTACAATGAGCAGTTCTTC
TRBD1	TRBJ2-7	NA	TRBV7-9	CASSSLNRDRGSEQYF	TGTGCCAGCAGCTCCTTGAACCGGGACAGGGGGAGCGAGCAGTACTTC
TRBD1	TRBJ2-2	NA	TRBV6-5	CASRGTGYTGELFF	TGTGCCAGCAGGGGGACAGGCTACACCGGGGAGCTGTTTTTT
NA	TRBJ1-5	NA	TRBV29-1	CSAQGSNQPQHF	TGCAGCGCCCAGGGTTCCAATCAGCCCCAGCATTTT